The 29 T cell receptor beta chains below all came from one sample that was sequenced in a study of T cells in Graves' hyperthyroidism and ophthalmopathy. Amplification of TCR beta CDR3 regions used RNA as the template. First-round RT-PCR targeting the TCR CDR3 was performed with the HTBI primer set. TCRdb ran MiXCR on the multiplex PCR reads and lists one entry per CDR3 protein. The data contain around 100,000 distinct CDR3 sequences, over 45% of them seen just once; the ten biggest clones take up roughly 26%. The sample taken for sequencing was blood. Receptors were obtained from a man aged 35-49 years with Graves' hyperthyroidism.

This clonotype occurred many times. CDR3 residues: CASSLTSGSPEQYF. DNA for the CDR3: TGTGCCAGTAGTTTGACTAGCGGGAGCCCCGAGCAGTACTTC. The J gene is TRBJ2-7, the V gene TRBV19; 12 bases match TRBD2. Germline V CDR1 and CDR2: LNHDA, SQIVND (reference sequence). V lost 5 bases, J lost 6 bases, and 5 bases stayed unmatched. This CDR3 is built from 14 residues.

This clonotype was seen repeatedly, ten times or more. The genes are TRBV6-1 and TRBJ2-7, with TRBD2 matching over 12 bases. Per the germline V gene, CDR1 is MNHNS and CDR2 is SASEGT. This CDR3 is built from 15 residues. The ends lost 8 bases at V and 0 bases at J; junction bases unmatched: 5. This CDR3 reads CASVLAGGSSYEQYF. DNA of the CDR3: TGTGCCAGCGTCCTAGCGGGGGGGAGCTCCTACGAGCAGTACTTC.

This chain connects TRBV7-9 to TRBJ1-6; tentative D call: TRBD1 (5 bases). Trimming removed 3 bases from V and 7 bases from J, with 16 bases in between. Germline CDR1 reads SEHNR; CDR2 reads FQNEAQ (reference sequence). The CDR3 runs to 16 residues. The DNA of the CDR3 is TGTGCCAGCAGCTTTACAGCGGGGACGGACAATTCACCCCTCCACTTT. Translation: CASSFTAGTDNSPLHF.

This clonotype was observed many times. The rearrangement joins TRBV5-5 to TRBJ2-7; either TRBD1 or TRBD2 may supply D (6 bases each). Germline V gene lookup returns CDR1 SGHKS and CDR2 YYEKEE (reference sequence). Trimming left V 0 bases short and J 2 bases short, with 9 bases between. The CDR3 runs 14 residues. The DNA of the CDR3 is TGTGCCAGCAGCTTGGACGGGGGCGCCTACGAGCAGTACTTC. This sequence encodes CASSLDGGAYEQYF.

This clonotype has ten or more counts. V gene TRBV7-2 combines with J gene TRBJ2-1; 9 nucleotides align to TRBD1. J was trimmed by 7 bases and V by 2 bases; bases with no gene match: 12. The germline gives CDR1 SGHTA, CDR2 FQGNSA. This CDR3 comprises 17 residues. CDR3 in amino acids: CASSLTRQGVMLNEQFF. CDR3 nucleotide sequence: TGTGCCAGCAGCTTAACAAGACAGGGGGTTATGCTAAATGAGCAGTTCTTC.

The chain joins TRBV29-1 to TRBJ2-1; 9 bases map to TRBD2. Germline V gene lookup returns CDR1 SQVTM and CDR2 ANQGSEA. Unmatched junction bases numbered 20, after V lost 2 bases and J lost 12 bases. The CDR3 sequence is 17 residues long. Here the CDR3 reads CSVELAGGFRSTDTQFF. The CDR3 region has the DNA TGCAGCGTTGAATTGGCGGGGGGGTTTAGGTCAACTGATACGCAGTTCTTC.

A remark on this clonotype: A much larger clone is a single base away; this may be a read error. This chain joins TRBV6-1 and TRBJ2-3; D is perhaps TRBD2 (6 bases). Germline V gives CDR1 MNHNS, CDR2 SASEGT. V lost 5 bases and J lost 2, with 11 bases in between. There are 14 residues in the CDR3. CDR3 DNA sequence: TGTGCCAGCAGTTACCAGGACTACACAGATACGCAGTATTTT. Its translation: CASSYQDYTDTQYF.

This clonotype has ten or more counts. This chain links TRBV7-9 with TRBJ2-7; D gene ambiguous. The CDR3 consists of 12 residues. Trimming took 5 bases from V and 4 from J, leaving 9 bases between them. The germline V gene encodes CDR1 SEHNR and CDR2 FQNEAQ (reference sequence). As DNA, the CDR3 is TGTGCCAGCAGCCTACCGACTTACGAGCAGTACTTC. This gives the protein CASSLPTYEQYF.

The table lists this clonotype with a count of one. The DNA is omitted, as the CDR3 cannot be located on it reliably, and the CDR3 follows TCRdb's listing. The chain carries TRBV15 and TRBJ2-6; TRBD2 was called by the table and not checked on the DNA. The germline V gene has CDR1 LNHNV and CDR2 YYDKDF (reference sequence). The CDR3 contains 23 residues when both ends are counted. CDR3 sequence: CATSRETSGPDTQYFGPGTRLTF.

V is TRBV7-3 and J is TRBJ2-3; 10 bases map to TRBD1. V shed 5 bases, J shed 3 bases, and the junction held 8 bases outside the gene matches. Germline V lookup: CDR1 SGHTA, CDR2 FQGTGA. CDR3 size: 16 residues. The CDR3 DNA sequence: TGTGCCAGCAGCGGATCCCGGGACAGGGGAACAGATACGCAGTATTTT. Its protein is CASSGSRDRGTDTQYF.

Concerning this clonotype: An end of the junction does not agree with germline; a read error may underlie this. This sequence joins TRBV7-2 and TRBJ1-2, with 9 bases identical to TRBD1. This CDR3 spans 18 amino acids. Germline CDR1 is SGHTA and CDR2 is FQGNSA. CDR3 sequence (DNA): TGCGCCAGCAGCCGAACCTGGGACAGGGCTATACTTAACTATGGCTACACCTTC. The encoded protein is CASSRTWDRAILNYGYTF.

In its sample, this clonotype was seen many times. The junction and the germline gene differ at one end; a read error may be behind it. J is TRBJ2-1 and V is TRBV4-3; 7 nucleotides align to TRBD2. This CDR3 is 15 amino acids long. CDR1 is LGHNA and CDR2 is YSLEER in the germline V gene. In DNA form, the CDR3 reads TGCGCCAGCAGCGAAGATAAGGGGAGGGACAATGAGCAGTTCTTC. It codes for CASSEDKGRDNEQFF.

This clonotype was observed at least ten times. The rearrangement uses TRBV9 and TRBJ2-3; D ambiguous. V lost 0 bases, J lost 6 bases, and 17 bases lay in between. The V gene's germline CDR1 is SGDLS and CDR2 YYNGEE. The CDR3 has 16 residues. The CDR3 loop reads CASSVASGYAGDTQYF. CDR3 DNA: TGTGCCAGCAGCGTAGCTTCCGGATACGCCGGCGATACGCAGTATTTT.

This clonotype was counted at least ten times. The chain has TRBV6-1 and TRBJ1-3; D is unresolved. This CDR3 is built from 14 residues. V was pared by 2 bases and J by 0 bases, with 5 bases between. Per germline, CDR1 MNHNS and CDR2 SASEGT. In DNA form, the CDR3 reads TGTGCCAGCAGTGAAAGGTGCTCTGGAAACACCATATATTTT. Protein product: CASSERCSGNTIYF.

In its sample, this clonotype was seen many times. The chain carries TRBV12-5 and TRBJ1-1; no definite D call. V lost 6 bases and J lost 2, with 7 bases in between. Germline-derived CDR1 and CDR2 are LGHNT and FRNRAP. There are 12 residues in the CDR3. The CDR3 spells CASGPPNTEAFF. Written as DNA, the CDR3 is TGTGCTAGTGGACCACCCAACACTGAAGCTTTCTTT.

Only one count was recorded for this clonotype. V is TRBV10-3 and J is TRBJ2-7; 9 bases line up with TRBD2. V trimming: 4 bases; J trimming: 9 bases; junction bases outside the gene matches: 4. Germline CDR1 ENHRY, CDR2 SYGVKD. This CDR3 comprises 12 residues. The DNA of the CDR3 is TGTGCCATCAGTGGAGGCGGGGGGGCGCAGTACTTC. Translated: CAISGGGGAQYF.

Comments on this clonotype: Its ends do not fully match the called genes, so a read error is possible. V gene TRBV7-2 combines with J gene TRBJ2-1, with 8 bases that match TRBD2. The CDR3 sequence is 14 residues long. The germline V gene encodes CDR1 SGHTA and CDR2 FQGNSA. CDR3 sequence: CASSLPTSDTIRVF. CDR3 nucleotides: TGTGCCAGCAGCCTACCGACTAGCGATACAATTCGCGTCTTC. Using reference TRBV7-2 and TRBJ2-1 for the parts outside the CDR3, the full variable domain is GAGVSQSPSNKVTEKGKDVELRCDPISGHTALYWYRQSLGQGLEFLIYFQGNSAPDKSGLPSDRFSAERTGGSVSTLTIQRTQQEDSAVYLCASSLPTSDTIRVFGPGTRLTVL.

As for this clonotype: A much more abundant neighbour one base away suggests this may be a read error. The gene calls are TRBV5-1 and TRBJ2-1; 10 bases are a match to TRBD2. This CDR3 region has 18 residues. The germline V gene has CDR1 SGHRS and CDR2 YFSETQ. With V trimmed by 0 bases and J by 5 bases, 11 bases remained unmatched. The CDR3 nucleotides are TGCGCCAGCAGCTTGGCCGAAGCGGGAGGGCCCTCTCACAATGAGCAGTTCTTC. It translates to CASSLAEAGGPSHNEQFF.

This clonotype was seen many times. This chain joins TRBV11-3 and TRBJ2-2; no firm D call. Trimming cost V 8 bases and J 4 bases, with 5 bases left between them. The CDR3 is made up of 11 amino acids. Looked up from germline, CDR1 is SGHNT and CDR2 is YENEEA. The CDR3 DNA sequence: TGTGCCAGCTCCGCCACCGGGGAGCTGTTTTTT. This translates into CASSATGELFF.

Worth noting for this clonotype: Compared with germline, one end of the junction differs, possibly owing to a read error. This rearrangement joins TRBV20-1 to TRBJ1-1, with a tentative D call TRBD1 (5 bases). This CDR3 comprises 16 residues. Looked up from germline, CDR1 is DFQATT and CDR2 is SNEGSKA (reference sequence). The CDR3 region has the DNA TGCAGTGCTTTTTTCTACAACGGACTGACGGACACGGAAGCTTTCTTT. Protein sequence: CSAFFYNGLTDTEAFF.

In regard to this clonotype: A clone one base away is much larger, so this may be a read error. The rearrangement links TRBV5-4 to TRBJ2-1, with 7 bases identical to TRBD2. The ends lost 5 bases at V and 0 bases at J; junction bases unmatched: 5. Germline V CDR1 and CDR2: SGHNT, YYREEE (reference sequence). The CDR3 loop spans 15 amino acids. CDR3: CASRFGRSSYNEQFF. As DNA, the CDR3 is TGTGCCAGCAGGTTCGGGAGGAGCTCCTACAATGAGCAGTTCTTC. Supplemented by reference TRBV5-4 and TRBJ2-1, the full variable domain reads ETGVTQSPTHLIKTRGQQVTLRCSSQSGHNTVSWYQQALGQGPQFIFQYYREEENGRGNFPPRFSGLQFPNYSSELNVNALELDDSALYLCASRFGRSSYNEQFFGPGTRLTVL.

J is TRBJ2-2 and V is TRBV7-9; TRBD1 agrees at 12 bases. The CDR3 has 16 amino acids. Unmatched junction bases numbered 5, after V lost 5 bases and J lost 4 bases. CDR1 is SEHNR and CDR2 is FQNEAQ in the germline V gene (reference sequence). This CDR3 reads CASSRDRGRGTGELFF. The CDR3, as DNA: TGTGCCAGCAGCCGGGACAGGGGGCGCGGCACCGGGGAGCTGTTTTTT.

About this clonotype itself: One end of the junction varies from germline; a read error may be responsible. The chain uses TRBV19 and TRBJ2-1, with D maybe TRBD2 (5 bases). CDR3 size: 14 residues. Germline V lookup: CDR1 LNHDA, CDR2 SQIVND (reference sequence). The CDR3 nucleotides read TGTGCCAGTAGTATCATACCCCGAGGGAATGAGCAGCTCTTC. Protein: CASSIIPRGNEQLF.

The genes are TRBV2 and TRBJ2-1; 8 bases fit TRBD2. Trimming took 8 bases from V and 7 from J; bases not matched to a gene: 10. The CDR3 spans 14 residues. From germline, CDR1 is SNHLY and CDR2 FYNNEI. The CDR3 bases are TGTGCCAGCTCACCAGCGGGGGTTCCTAATGAGCAGTTCTTC. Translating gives CASSPAGVPNEQFF. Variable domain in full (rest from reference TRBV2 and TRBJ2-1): EPEVTQTPSHQVTQMGQEVILRCVPISNHLYFYWYRQILGQKVEFLVSFYNNEISEKSEIFDDQFSVERPDGSNFTLKIRSTKLEDSAMYFCASSPAGVPNEQFFGPGTRLTVL.

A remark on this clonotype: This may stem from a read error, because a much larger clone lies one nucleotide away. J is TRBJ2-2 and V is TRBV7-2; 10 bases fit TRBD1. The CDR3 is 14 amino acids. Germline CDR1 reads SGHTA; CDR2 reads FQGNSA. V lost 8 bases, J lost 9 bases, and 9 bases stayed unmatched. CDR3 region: CASGEGTGEWELFF. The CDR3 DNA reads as TGTGCCAGCGGCGAAGGGACAGGGGAGTGGGAGCTGTTTTTT.

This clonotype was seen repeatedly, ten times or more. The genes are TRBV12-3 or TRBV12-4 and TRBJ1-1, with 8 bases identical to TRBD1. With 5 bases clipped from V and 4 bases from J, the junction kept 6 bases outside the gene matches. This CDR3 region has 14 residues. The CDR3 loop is CASSDFDRGTEAFF. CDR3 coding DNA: TGTGCCAGCAGTGACTTCGACAGGGGCACTGAAGCTTTCTTT.

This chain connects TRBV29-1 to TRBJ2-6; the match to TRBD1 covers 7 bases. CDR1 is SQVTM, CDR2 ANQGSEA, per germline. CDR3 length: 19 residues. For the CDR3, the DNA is TGCAGGAAGAACAGGGGAGTCCCCGGGCTGTGCTCTGGGGCCAACGTCCTGACTTTC. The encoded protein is CRKNRGVPGLCSGANVLTF.

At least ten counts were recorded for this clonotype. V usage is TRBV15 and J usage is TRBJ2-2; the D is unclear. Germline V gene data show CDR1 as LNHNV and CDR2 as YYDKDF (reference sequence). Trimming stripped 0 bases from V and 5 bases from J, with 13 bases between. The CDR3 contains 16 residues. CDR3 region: CATSRDPYTDTGELFF. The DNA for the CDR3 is TGTGCCACCAGCAGAGATCCGTACACGGATACCGGGGAGCTGTTTTTT.

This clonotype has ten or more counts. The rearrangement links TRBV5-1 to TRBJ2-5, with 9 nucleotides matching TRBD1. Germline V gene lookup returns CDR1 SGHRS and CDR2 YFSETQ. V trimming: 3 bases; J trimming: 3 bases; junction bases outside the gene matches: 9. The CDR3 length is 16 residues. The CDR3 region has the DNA TGCGCCAGCAGCTCTGGGACAGGGAGATCCGAAGAGACCCAGTACTTC. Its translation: CASSSGTGRSEETQYF.